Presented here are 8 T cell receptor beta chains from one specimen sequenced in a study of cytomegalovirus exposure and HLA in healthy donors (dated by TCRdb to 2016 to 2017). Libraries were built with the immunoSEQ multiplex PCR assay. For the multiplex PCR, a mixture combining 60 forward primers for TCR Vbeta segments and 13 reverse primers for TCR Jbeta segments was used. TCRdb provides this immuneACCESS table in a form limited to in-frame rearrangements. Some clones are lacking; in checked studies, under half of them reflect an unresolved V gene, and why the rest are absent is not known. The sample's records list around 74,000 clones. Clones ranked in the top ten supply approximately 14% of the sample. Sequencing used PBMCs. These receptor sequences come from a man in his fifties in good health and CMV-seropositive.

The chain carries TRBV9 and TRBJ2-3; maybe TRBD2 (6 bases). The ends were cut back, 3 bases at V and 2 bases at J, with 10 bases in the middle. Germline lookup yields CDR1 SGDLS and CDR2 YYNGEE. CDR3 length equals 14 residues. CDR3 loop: CASSAGLLTDTQYF. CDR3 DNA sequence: TGTGCCAGCAGCGCGGGACTTCTCACAGATACGCAGTATTTT.

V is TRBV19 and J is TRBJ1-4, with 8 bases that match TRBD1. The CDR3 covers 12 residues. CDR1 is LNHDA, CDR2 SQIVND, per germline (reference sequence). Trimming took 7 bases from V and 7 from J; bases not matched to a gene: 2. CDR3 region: CASTGQGEKLFF. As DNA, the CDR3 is TGTGCCAGTACCGGACAGGGTGAAAAACTGTTTTTT. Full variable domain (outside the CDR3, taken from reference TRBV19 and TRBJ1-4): DGGITQSPKYLFRKEGQNVTLSCEQNLNHDAMYWYRQDPGQGLRLIYYSQIVNDFQKGDIAEGYSVSREKKESFPLTVTSAQKNPTAFYLCASTGQGEKLFFGSGTQLSVL.

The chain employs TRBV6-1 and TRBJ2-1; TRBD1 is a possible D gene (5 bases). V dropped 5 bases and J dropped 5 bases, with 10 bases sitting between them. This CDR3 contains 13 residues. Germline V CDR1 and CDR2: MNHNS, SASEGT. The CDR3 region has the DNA TGTGCCAGCAGTCTTATAGGGGACAATGAGCAGTTCTTC. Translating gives CASSLIGDNEQFF.

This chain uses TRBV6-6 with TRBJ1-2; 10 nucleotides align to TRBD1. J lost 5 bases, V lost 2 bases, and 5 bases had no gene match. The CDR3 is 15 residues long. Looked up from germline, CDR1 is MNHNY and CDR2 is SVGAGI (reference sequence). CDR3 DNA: TGTGCCAGCAGTTACCCTCCGGGACAGGGGTATGGCTACACCTTC. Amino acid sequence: CASSYPPGQGYGYTF.

The CDR3 sequence: CASSEGVKETQYF. The CDR3 DNA follows: TGTGCCAGCTCCGAGGGGGTCAAGGAGACCCAGTACTTC. The V gene is TRBV7-7, the J gene TRBJ2-5; D may be TRBD1 (6 bases). Germline loops: CDR1 SSHAT, CDR2 FNYEAQ (reference sequence). The CDR3 runs to 13 residues. V dropped 8 bases and J dropped 5 bases, with 15 bases sitting between them.

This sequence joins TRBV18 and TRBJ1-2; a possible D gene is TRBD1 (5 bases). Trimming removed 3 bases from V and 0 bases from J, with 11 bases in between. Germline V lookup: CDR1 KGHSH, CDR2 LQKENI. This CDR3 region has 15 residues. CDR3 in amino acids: CASSPGGASNYGYTF. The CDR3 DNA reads TGTGCCAGCTCACCCGGCGGGGCCTCTAACTATGGCTACACCTTC.

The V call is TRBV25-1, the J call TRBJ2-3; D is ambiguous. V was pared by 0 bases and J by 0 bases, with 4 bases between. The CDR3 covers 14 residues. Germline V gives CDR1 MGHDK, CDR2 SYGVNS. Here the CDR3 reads CASSEYRSTDTQYF. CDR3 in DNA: TGTGCCAGCAGTGAATACAGGAGCACAGATACGCAGTATTTT. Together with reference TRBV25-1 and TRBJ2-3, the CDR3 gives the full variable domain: EADIYQTPRYLVIGTGKKITLECSQTMGHDKMYWYQQDPGMELHLIHYSYGVNSTEKGDLSSESTVSRIRTEHFPLTLESARPSHTSQYLCASSEYRSTDTQYFGPGTRLTVL.

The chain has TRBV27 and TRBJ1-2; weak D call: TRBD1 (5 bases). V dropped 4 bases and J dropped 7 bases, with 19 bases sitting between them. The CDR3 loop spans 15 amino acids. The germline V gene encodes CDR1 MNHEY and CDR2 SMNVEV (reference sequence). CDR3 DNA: TGTGCCAGCAGTTCCTCAGGGTCCCCCTTGATTGGCTACACCTTC. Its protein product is CASSSSGSPLIGYTF.